Sequencing of this T cell receptor beta chain was carried out in a study of blood T cell repertoires in COVID-19 (dated by TCRdb to about 2020). About the investigation overall: Samples from collaborators originated in the United States, Italy and Spain and spanned both the acute and convalescent phases of COVID-19. The material from the prospective study consisted of cDNA or gDNA derived from T cells, B-cell-depleted T cells, or PBMCs. The dataset comprised deeply sampled blood TCRbeta repertoires from subjects exposed to, actively infected with, or recovered from COVID-19. The repertoires were made available in a free public database intended to serve as a resource for research on the immune response to SARS-CoV-2. The samples were drawn from two sources: the first 160 participants of the ongoing ImmuneRACE study, and 1,000 to 1,500 subjects contributed by 6 global collaborators. The sample metadata nearly always contained a de-identified subject ID, COVID-19 status, age in years and sex. Where available, HLA class I and class II types were obtained from metadata supplied by the sample provider rather than from assay-based typing. General findings and caveats noted by the study authors: How much clinical and demographic metadata was included differed by source and by participant, and the metadata was provided uncurated.

Turning to this clone: Its cognate antigen has yet to be identified. Base qualities are not at hand, and no much larger clone is one base apart.

TCRbeta CDR3 regions were amplified from genomic DNA using the immunoSEQ Assay, a bias-controlled multiplex PCR. Per the original workflow: The number of nucleated cells in each sample was estimated by amplification of reference gene primers within the assay. Sequence reads were collapsed and filtered to measure the absolute abundance of every unique TCRbeta CDR3 rearrangement. For each sample, productive Simpson clonality was calculated by taking the square root of Simpson's diversity index across productive rearrangements. TCRdb holds this immuneACCESS table with in-frame rearrangements only. Some clones are missing; in checked studies, unresolved V genes explain under half, and the rest has no known cause. The DNA gave D and trimming, while V, J and clone size come from that table. The sample has 150,000 to 200,000 clones on record, about 80% of them singletons. The leading ten clones occupy approximately 10% of the sample.

In the prospective study, participants were 18 to 89 years old, resided in 25 or so geographic areas of the United States, and were enrolled through a virtual design. To assign participants to cohorts, the prospective study relied on clinical history that participants themselves reported in a screening survey and a study questionnaire. For ImmuneRACE Cohort 3, a participant was defined as recovered based on two consecutive negative NP/OP PCR tests, clearance by a healthcare professional, or resolution of symptoms. In the prospective study, whole blood, serum and a nasopharyngeal or oropharyngeal swab were collected from each participant by mobile phlebotomists. Additional blood draws and questionnaires over an approximately 2-month period could optionally be provided by prospective study participants. Prospective study blood samples were shipped either frozen or at room temperature before DNA extraction.

The specimen was PBMCs or T cells enriched from blood (not recorded which). This TCR was recovered from a man aged 50-59 years who had recovered from COVID-19.

The DNA is as follows: TGTGCCACCAGCCTAGGCGGCAATCAGCCCCAGCATTTT. It translates as CATSLGGNQPQHF. This chain is built from TRBV15 and TRBJ1-5; no D gene is confidently identified. According to the germline V gene (reference sequence), CDR1 reads LNHNV and CDR2 reads YYDKDF. From the cysteine through the phenylalanine, the CDR3 covers 13 amino acids. Here the CDR3 DNA is all that survives: 39 bases in frame from base 1. Trimming takes 5 bases from V and 2 bases from J, and the germline ends sit 7 bases apart.